This T cell receptor beta chain was found in a study of yellow fever vaccine responses in identical twins. Regarding the study as a whole: Twins' vaccine T cell response reportedly gave the appearance of partial convergence and partial personalization.

From the RT-PCR reads, TCRdb called clonotypes with MiXCR, one entry per CDR3 protein. The sample has some 5,900 distinct CDR3 sequences, 77% seen once. Germline loops: CDR1 MNHEY, CDR2 SVGEGT. The CDR3 sequence is 16 residues long. The germline V and J ends were trimmed by 0 bases and 4 bases, with 13 bases remaining between them. Of note for this clonotype: The antigen is unknown.

This sequence originates from a woman aged 18-30 years who received the yellow fever vaccine. The chain employs TRBV6-2 or TRBV6-3 and TRBJ2-1, with no clear D. Sequencing was performed on T cells from blood (PBMCs), unsorted or a sorted subset (not recorded which), taken before or after yellow fever vaccination (not recorded which). The CDR3 loop is CASSYSRETLYNEQFF. Written as DNA, the CDR3 is TGTGCCAGCAGTTACTCGAGAGAGACTTTATACAATGAGCAGTTCTTC.